This T cell receptor (beta chain) was sequenced in a study of T cells in narcolepsy. At the level of the study: Healthy controls were enrolled alongside patients with narcolepsy type 1 or type 2. Study outcomes and limitations: Reportedly, autoreactive clonotypes were serially detected in patients' blood but not controls'. Comparing one patient's CSF and blood CD4+ clonotypes highlighted HCRT- and TRIB2-specific autoreactive clonotypes.

A remark on this clone: The antigen is undetermined.

Generated by immunoSEQ multiplex PCR, the TCRdb table keeps only in-frame clones and is missing some. The table records about 30,000 clones, approximately 80% of them present only once. Germline V gives CDR1 SGHRS, CDR2 YFSETQ. Trimming took 0 bases from V and 3 from J; bases not matched to a gene: 5. This CDR3 has 15 residues. Sequenced input: CD45RA- memory CD4+ T cells from PBMCs. This chain connects TRBV5-1 to TRBJ2-7; 8 bases map to TRBD2. The TCR was taken from a human donor with narcolepsy. The CDR3 DNA follows: TGCGCCAGCAGCTTGGTGGCGGGGGGATTCTACGAGCAGTACTTC. Amino acids: CASSLVAGGFYEQYF.